The 2 T cell receptor beta chains presented below share a single source sample, sequenced in a study of molecular identifiers for immune sequencing clone quantification (dated by TCRdb to between 2017 and 2018). Library generation was performed with PCR. Sequencing was performed on a NextSeq 500. In TCRdb, the public reads were trimmed at Q25 with fastp and aligned with MiXCR, with productive beta chains retained. Every entry covers one CDR3 protein and lists the most common genes and DNA from its rows. The sample data list about 630,000 distinct CDR3 sequences, and 25% of these were observed just once. About 0.8% of the sample is in the top ten clones. Sequences were obtained from naive CD8+ T cells from blood, with Jurkat cell RNA spiked in. The cell subset or site label of this sample denotes: FACS-sorted CD8+CD4-CCR7+CD45RA+ naive T cells. The receptors derive from a human donor in good health. Some libraries in this study had Jurkat cell RNA spiked in.

Notes on this clonotype: A much larger clone lies a single base off, so this may be a read error. This is likely a read error, given that the CDR3 carries no conserved phenylalanine or tryptophan at its end. V usage is TRBV12-3 or TRBV12-4 and J usage is TRBJ1-1; no clear D. V was shortened by 4 bases and J by 4 bases, with 10 bases between the two germline ends. CDR3 length: 13 amino acids. The CDR3, as DNA: TGTGCCAGCAGTTCCGGAAGGGCCACTGAAGCTTTCTCT. Translation: CASSSGRATEAFS.

This clonotype turned up a few times. The chain recombines TRBV3-1 with TRBJ2-3; D unclear. The V end was cut by 0 bases, the J end by 4 bases, with 14 bases between. Germline assignment: CDR1 LGHDT and CDR2 YNNKEL (reference sequence). CDR3 length: 16 residues. CDR3 nucleotides: TGTGCCAGCAGCCAAGAAAGTTTTGGCACGGCAGATACGCAGTATTTT. Translation gives CASSQESFGTADTQYF.